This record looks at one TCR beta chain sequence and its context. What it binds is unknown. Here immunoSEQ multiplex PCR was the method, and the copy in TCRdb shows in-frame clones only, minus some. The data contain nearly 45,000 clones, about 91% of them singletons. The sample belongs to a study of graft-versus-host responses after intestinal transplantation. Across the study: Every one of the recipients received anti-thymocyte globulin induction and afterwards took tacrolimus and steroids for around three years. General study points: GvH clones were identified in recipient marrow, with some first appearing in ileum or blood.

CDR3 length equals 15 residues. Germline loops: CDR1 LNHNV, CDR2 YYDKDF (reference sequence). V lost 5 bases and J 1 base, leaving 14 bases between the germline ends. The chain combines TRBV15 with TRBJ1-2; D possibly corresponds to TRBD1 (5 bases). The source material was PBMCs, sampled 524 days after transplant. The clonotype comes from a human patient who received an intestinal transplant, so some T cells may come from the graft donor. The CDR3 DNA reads TGTGCCACCAGCGATGGCGGAGGGGATAACTATGGCTACACCTTC. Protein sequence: CATSDGGGDNYGYTF.